This TCR beta chain was obtained from a study of blood T cell repertoires in COVID-19. Overall study: The United States, Italy and Spain supplied acute and convalescent COVID-19 samples. Nucleic acid was either cDNA or gDNA, and it came from T cells, B-cell-depleted T cells, or PBMCs.

CDR3 length: 15 amino acids. The V end lost 3 bases, the J end lost 5 bases, and 12 bases lay between the germline ends. Germline CDR1 and CDR2: SGHRS and YFSETQ. Original analysis: Estimation of nucleated cell counts was performed using reference gene primer amplification. The table came from immunoSEQ multiplex PCR; TCRdb's copy has only in-frame clones and leaves some out. The DNA gave D and trimming, while V, J and clone size come from that table. Of approximately 97,000 clones in the sample, approximately 89% were seen once. This chain links TRBV5-1 with TRBJ2-6; maybe TRBD1 (5 bases). Sequenced input: peripheral blood. The TCR originated in a human donor in a cohort sampled during active COVID-19. The CDR3 coding sequence is TGCGCCAGCAGCTCCCAGGGCCTGAGGGCCAACGTCCTGACTTTC. It codes for CASSSQGLRANVLTF.